This is a list of T cell receptor beta chains from one sample in a study of T cells in Graves' hyperthyroidism and ophthalmopathy. TCRdb ran MiXCR on the multiplex PCR reads and lists one entry per CDR3 protein. The sample lists 300,000 to 450,000 distinct CDR3 sequences, roughly 14% occurring once. The specimen sequenced was blood. Source of these receptors: a woman aged 18-30 years with Graves' hyperthyroidism that later progressed to Graves' ophthalmopathy. Both conserved end residues are part of each CDR3. The D gene is left open where the match is weak. The size field is filled for only some rows; it gives once, few, many or a size class.

v_call: TRBV9; d_call: -; clone_size: few; j_call: TRBJ1-6; cdr3_aa: CASSVEGGRSPLHF; cdr3_nt: TGTGCCAGCAGCGTAGAGGGGGGACGATCACCCCTCCACTTT
v_call: TRBV27; d_call: TRBD1; clone_size: -; j_call: TRBJ1-2; cdr3_aa: CASGGQGEGYGYTF; cdr3_nt: TGTGCCAGCGGGGGACAGGGGGAGGGCTATGGCTACACCTTC
v_call: TRBV20-1; d_call: -; clone_size: few; j_call: TRBJ2-5; cdr3_aa: CSATQGWETQYF; cdr3_nt: TGCAGTGCTACCCAGGGTTGGGAGACCCAGTACTTC
v_call: TRBV28; d_call: -; clone_size: many; j_call: TRBJ2-1; cdr3_aa: CASPPEGGPAKLYNEQFF; cdr3_nt: TGTGCCAGCCCTCCGGAAGGGGGGCCGGCCAAGTTGTACAATGAGCAGTTCTTC
v_call: TRBV20-1; d_call: TRBD1; clone_size: -; j_call: TRBJ1-1; cdr3_aa: CSATPGTGAVNTEAFF; cdr3_nt: TGCAGTGCTACCCCCGGGACAGGGGCCGTGAACACTGAAGCTTTCTTT
v_call: TRBV20-1; d_call: -; clone_size: many; j_call: TRBJ2-5; cdr3_aa: CSARDRPEKETQYF; cdr3_nt: TGCAGTGCTAGAGACCGACCGGAGAAAGAGACCCAGTACTTC
v_call: TRBV12-3/TRBV12-4; d_call: -; clone_size: many; j_call: TRBJ2-1; cdr3_aa: CASVRQVNNEQFF; cdr3_nt: TGTGCCAGCGTCAGACAGGTAAACAATGAGCAGTTCTTC
v_call: TRBV7-8; d_call: TRBD1; clone_size: many; j_call: TRBJ1-6; cdr3_aa: CASSPSDRVVSYNSPLHF; cdr3_nt: TGTGCCAGCAGCCCGTCGGACAGGGTGGTATCCTATAATTCACCCCTCCACTTT
v_call: TRBV28; d_call: -; clone_size: -; j_call: TRBJ1-2; cdr3_aa: CASIPGLANYGYTF; cdr3_nt: TGTGCCAGCATTCCAGGGTTAGCTAACTATGGCTACACCTTC
v_call: TRBV7-2; d_call: -; clone_size: many; j_call: TRBJ1-6; cdr3_aa: CASSPNRGLSPLHF; cdr3_nt: TGTGCCAGCAGCCCCAACCGGGGGCTATCACCCCTCCACTTT
v_call: TRBV5-1; d_call: -; clone_size: -; j_call: TRBJ2-3; cdr3_aa: CASSPWGQRGTFPHASTDTQYF; cdr3_nt: TGCGCCAGCAGCCCCTGGGGACAGCGGGGGACCTTTCCGCATGCTAGCACAGATACGCAGTATTTT
v_call: TRBV28; d_call: TRBD2; clone_size: -; j_call: TRBJ2-5; cdr3_aa: CASAPGGGLAGWEKTQYF; cdr3_nt: TGTGCCAGCGCCCCTGGGGGGGGACTAGCGGGATGGGAAAAGACCCAGTACTTC
v_call: TRBV27; d_call: -; clone_size: many; j_call: TRBJ1-1; cdr3_aa: CASSLSTGLNTEAFF; cdr3_nt: TGTGCCAGCAGTTTATCCACAGGCTTGAACACTGAAGCTTTCTTT
v_call: TRBV5-1; d_call: TRBD1; clone_size: many; j_call: TRBJ1-1; cdr3_aa: CASSPRDRGHLNTEAFF; cdr3_nt: TGCGCCAGCAGCCCACGGGACAGGGGACACCTGAACACTGAAGCTTTCTTT
v_call: TRBV10-3; d_call: TRBD1; clone_size: -; j_call: TRBJ2-1; cdr3_aa: CAISDPGTGSVSEQFF; cdr3_nt: TGTGCCATCAGTGACCCCGGGACAGGGTCGGTCAGTGAGCAGTTCTTC
v_call: TRBV19; d_call: -; clone_size: -; j_call: TRBJ2-3; cdr3_aa: CASSIVLGDTQYF; cdr3_nt: TGTGCCAGTAGTATAGTTTTGGGCGATACGCAGTATTTT
v_call: TRBV28; d_call: TRBD1; clone_size: many; j_call: TRBJ2-2; cdr3_aa: CASRPGQGSWSGELFF; cdr3_nt: TGTGCCAGCAGGCCCGGACAGGGTAGCTGGTCCGGGGAGCTGTTTTTT
v_call: TRBV6-1; d_call: -; clone_size: many; j_call: TRBJ1-1; cdr3_aa: CASSTGQRNTEAFF; cdr3_nt: TGTGCCAGCAGTACGGGACAAAGGAACACTGAAGCTTTCTTT
v_call: TRBV30; d_call: TRBD1; clone_size: many; j_call: TRBJ2-2; cdr3_aa: CAWSWDRGPPGELFF; cdr3_nt: TGTGCCTGGAGTTGGGACAGGGGGCCTCCCGGGGAGCTGTTTTTT
v_call: TRBV20-1; d_call: TRBD2; clone_size: -; j_call: TRBJ2-3; cdr3_aa: CSANNLAESTDTQYF; cdr3_nt: TGCAGTGCTAATAACCTAGCGGAGAGCACAGATACGCAGTATTTT
v_call: TRBV4-1; d_call: TRBD1; clone_size: -; j_call: TRBJ2-1; cdr3_aa: CASSQRAGGTGGEQFF; cdr3_nt: TGCGCCAGCAGCCAAAGGGCCGGCGGGACAGGCGGCGAGCAGTTCTTC
v_call: TRBV2; d_call: TRBD2; clone_size: many; j_call: TRBJ2-3; cdr3_aa: CASSSTGLAGGTQYF; cdr3_nt: TGTGCCAGCAGCTCGACGGGACTAGCGGGAGGTACGCAGTATTTT
v_call: TRBV7-8; d_call: TRBD2; clone_size: many; j_call: TRBJ2-1; cdr3_aa: CASSLWAGEGNEQFF; cdr3_nt: TGTGCCAGCAGCTTATGGGCGGGAGAGGGCAATGAGCAGTTCTTC